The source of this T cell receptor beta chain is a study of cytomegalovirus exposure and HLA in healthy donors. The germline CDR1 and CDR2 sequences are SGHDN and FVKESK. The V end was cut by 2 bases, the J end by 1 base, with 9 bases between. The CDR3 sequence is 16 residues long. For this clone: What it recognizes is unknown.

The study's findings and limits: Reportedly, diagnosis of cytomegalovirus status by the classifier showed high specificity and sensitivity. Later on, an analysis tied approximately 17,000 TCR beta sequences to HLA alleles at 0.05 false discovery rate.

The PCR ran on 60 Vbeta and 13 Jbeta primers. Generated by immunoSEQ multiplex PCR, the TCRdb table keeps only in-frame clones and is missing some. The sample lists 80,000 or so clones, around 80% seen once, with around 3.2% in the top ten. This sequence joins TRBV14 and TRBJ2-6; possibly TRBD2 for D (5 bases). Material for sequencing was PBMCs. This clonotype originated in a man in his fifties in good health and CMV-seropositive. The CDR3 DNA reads TGTGCCAGCAGCCAATGGAGAGGGTCTGGGGCCAACGTCCTGACTTTC. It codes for CASSQWRGSGANVLTF.